This is a list of T cell receptor beta chains from one sample in a study of PD-L1 blockade in urothelial cancer. Profiling relied on immunoSEQ multiplex PCR, and the TCRdb table lists in-frame clones only, not all of them. There are 85,000 to 90,000 clones in the sample; roughly 84% occur only once, and around an eighth lies in the top ten. The specimen comprised PBMCs, sampled around atezolizumab (anti-PD-L1) treatment. The receptors here all came from a man in his fifties or sixties with urothelial cancer. Both conserved end residues are part of each CDR3. The D gene is left open where the match is weak. Clone size is shown for a subset of rows, as once, few, many or a class of expanded clone.

D gene	V gene	J gene	clone size	CDR3 DNA	CDR3 protein
.	TRBV28	TRBJ1-5	once	TGTGCCAGCAGTTTTACAGGGTTGCGTCAGCCCCAGCATTTT	CASSFTGLRQPQHF
.	TRBV6-1	TRBJ1-4	.	TGTGCCAGCAGTCAGGGCCGGAGGGATGAAAAACTGTTTTTT	CASSQGRRDEKLFF
TRBD1	TRBV5-1	TRBJ2-7	.	TGCGCCAGCAGCAAAGACGGGACAGGGGTCTACGAGCAGTACTTC	CASSKDGTGVYEQYF
.	TRBV7-7	TRBJ2-5	.	TGTGCTAAGACAGTACGGACCCAGTACTTC	CAKTVRTQYF
TRBD1	TRBV2	TRBJ1-2	.	TGTGCCAGCAGGGGGGACAGGTCATTTTATGGCTACACCTTC	CASRGDRSFYGYTF
.	TRBV7-2	TRBJ1-2	.	TGTGCCAGCAGCTTAGGTTCACAGGAAGGCTACACCTTC	CASSLGSQEGYTF
TRBD2	TRBV4-2	TRBJ2-2	.	TGTGCCAGCAGCCAGAGGACTAGCGGGAGTAGGACCGGGGAGCTGTTTTTT	CASSQRTSGSRTGELFF
.	TRBV9	TRBJ1-2	.	TGTGCCAGCAGCGTTCATGGGGTGCCGCGGGGCAAGGAGTATGGCTACACCTTC	CASSVHGVPRGKEYGYTF
TRBD1	TRBV30	TRBJ2-7	.	TGTGCCTGGGATGCCGGGACAGATTACGAGCAGTACTTC	CAWDAGTDYEQYF
TRBD2	TRBV7-6	TRBJ2-1	.	TGTGCCAGCAGCTTAAATCAGGCTAGCGGTTACAATGAGCAGTTCTTC	CASSLNQASGYNEQFF
.	TRBV11-3	TRBJ1-3	.	TGTGCCAGCAGCTCGACAGCTGGAAACACCATATATTTT	CASSSTAGNTIYF
.	TRBV10-3	TRBJ1-1	.	TGTGCCATCAGTGAGGTCGGAGACACTGAAGCTTTCTTT	CAISEVGDTEAFF
.	TRBV28	TRBJ1-5	.	TGTGCCAGCAGACCCAGGGGAAGCAATCAGCCCCAGCATTTT	CASRPRGSNQPQHF
.	TRBV12-5	TRBJ2-6	once	TGTGCTAGTGGTGGGGGCGTCGGCTCTGGGGCCAACGTCCTGACTTTC	CASGGGVGSGANVLTF
.	TRBV2	TRBJ1-2	few	TGTGCCAGCACGAGAGAGTATGGCTACACCTTC	CASTREYGYTF
TRBD2	TRBV5-1	TRBJ2-3	.	TGCGCCAGCAGTCCCACAACTAGCGGACCAGATACGCAGTATTTT	CASSPTTSGPDTQYF
.	TRBV29-1	TRBJ2-1	.	TGCAGCGTTGGCTACTACAATGAGCAGTTCTTC	CSVGYYNEQFF
.	TRBV7-2	TRBJ1-3	.	TGTGCCAGCAGCTTATTTGCGCGTCCTGGAAACACCATATATTTT	CASSLFARPGNTIYF
TRBD1	TRBV30	TRBJ2-2	.	TGTGCCTGGAGTGTGTCGACAGGGCGAACCGGGGAGCTGTTTTTT	CAWSVSTGRTGELFF
.	TRBV5-1	TRBJ2-1	.	TGCGCCAGCAGCTCTGGGGCCTCCACCCCACAACAAGAGCAGTTCTTC	CASSSGASTPQQEQFF
.	TRBV5-6	TRBJ1-5	few	TGTGCCAGCAGCCTAGGTCGGATCAATCAGCCCCAGCATTTT	CASSLGRINQPQHF
TRBD1	TRBV2	TRBJ1-6	few	TGTGCCAGCAGAGGTGGACAGGGGGCCAGTTCACCCCTCCACTTT	CASRGGQGASSPLHF
.	TRBV9	TRBJ1-6	.	TGTGCCAGCAGAGGGGGGGGTTCCTATAATTCACCCCTCCACTTT	CASRGGGSYNSPLHF
TRBD2	TRBV28	TRBJ2-7	.	TGTGCCAGCTCTCCCTCCGGGAGGGCCTCCTACGAGCAGTACTTC	CASSPSGRASYEQYF
.	TRBV18	TRBJ1-2	.	TGTGCCAGCTCACCTAGCACGCAGGGTTTAGATGGCTACACCTTC	CASSPSTQGLDGYTF
.	TRBV30	TRBJ2-1	.	TGTGCCTGGATGGGGGCGGGAGTCCCCTACGTGGAGCAGTTCTTC	CAWMGAGVPYVEQFF
TRBD2	TRBV5-1	TRBJ2-3	few	TGCGCCAGCAGCTTGGCGGGGGGGGTAAGAACAGATACGCAGTATTTT	CASSLAGGVRTDTQYF
TRBD2	TRBV28	TRBJ2-7	few	TGTGCCAGCAGCGAGGTGGCTAGCGGGAGGGCGACCGAGCAGTACTTC	CASSEVASGRATEQYF
.	TRBV18	TRBJ2-7	.	TGTGCCAGCTCACCACGTATGGGACAAGATACGTACGAGCAGTACTTC	CASSPRMGQDTYEQYF
.	TRBV6-6	TRBJ1-3	.	TGTGCCAGCAGTTCATCAAAAATCGGTGGCGGCACCATATATTTT	CASSSSKIGGGTIYF
TRBD1	TRBV28	TRBJ1-2	.	TGTGCCAGCAGTTTTTGGACAGGGGAAGATGGCTACACCTTC	CASSFWTGEDGYTF
.	TRBV7-9	TRBJ1-2	.	TGTGCCAGCAGCTCCTACAGAGATGGCTACACCTTC	CASSSYRDGYTF
TRBD1	TRBV2	TRBJ2-5	.	TGTGCCAGCAGTGAAGCTGGGACAGGGGGAGAGACCCAGTACTTC	CASSEAGTGGETQYF